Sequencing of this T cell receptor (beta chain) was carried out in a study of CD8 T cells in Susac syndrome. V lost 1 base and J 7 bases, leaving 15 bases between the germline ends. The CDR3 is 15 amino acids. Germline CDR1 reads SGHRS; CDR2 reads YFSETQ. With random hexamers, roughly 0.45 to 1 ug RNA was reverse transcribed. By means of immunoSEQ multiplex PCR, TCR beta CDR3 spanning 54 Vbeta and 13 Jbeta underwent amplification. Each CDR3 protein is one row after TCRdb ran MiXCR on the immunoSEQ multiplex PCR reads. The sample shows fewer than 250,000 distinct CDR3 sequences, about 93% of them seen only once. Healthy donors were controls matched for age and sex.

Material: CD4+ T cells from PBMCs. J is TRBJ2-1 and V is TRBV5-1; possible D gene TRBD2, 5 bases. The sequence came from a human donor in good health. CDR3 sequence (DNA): TGCGCCAGCAGCTTGCAACACGGGAACGAGAATGAGCAGTTCTTC. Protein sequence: CASSLQHGNENEQFF.